This entry lists 20 T cell receptor beta chains sequenced from one sample in a study of blood T cell repertoires in COVID-19 (TCRdb year 2020). Library creation used the immunoSEQ multiplex PCR assay. TCRdb provides this immuneACCESS table in a form limited to in-frame rearrangements. Some clones are lacking; in checked studies, under half of them reflect an unresolved V gene, and why the rest are absent is not known. This sample comprises some 26,000 clones, roughly 80% of them detected only once. The top ten clonotypes cover 45% to 60% of the sample. Sequencing was performed on peripheral blood. The receptors shown here come from a man aged 50-60 years with active or convalescent COVID-19.

The V gene is TRBV28, the J gene TRBJ2-1; 8 bases agree with TRBD1. V lost 7 bases, J lost 5 bases, and 10 bases stayed unmatched. This CDR3 has 15 residues. The germline CDR1 and CDR2 sequences are MDHEN and SYDVKM. The CDR3 DNA sequence: TGTGCCAGCACCCAGCCGGGACAGGTCGACAATGAGCAGTTCTTC. Translation gives CASTQPGQVDNEQFF.

This chain joins TRBV30 and TRBJ1-5; 9 bases align to TRBD1. CDR3 size: 17 residues. Unmatched junction bases numbered 14, after V lost 2 bases and J lost 6 bases. Per germline, CDR1 GTSNPN and CDR2 SVGIG (reference sequence). CDR3 loop: CAWSLGQGRPMAQPQHF. In nucleotides, the CDR3 is TGTGCCTGGAGTCTAGGACAGGGGCGACCTATGGCTCAGCCCCAGCATTTT.

The chain has TRBV10-3 and TRBJ2-7, with 10 bases aligning to TRBD1. This CDR3 is 13 amino acids long. Unmatched junction bases numbered 0, after V lost 6 bases and J lost 1 base. Germline V CDR1 and CDR2: ENHRY, SYGVKD. The CDR3 is CAIRGQGSYEQYF. The CDR3 DNA reads as TGTGCCATCAGGGGACAGGGGTCCTACGAGCAGTACTTC.

This chain joins TRBV11-1 and TRBJ1-6, with D possibly matching TRBD1 (5 bases). Germline V gives CDR1 SGHAT, CDR2 FQDESV (reference sequence). The CDR3 runs to 13 residues. V lost 3 bases, J lost 9 bases, and 9 bases lay in between. CDR3 sequence: CASSFGHSSPLHF. CDR3 DNA sequence: TGTGCCAGCAGCTTCGGACACTCTTCACCCCTCCACTTT.

This chain joins TRBV7-8 and TRBJ1-2, with 7 nucleotides matching TRBD1. The CDR3 loop spans 14 amino acids. Looked up from germline, CDR1 is SGHVS and CDR2 is FQNEAQ. V lost 1 base to trimming and J lost 6 bases; unmatched junction nucleotides: 5. Written as DNA, the CDR3 is TGTGCCAGCAGCTTAGTACGACAGGGTAATGGCTACACCTTC. Residues: CASSLVRQGNGYTF.

This chain links TRBV9 with TRBJ1-3, with 11 bases that match TRBD1. This CDR3 has 16 amino acids. J was trimmed by 4 bases and V by 2 bases; bases with no gene match: 5. Germline CDR1 and CDR2: SGDLS and YYNGEE. The chain's CDR3 is CASSVDRGLRGNTIYF. CDR3 bases: TGTGCCAGCAGCGTGGACAGGGGGCTCAGAGGAAACACCATATATTTT.

This clone was seen a few times. V is TRBV2 and J is TRBJ1-1; D uncertain. Germline CDR1 is SNHLY and CDR2 is FYNNEI. The CDR3 runs to 13 residues. Trimming stripped 6 bases from V and 3 bases from J, with 11 bases between. The CDR3 region has the DNA TGTGCCAGCAGCCAGAATAAAGACACTGAAGCTTTCTTT. Amino acids: CASSQNKDTEAFF.

This chain uses TRBV3-1 (or the pseudogene TRBV3-2) with TRBJ1-5; the D gene is possibly TRBD1 (6 bases). There are 15 residues in the CDR3. Germline assignment: CDR1 LGHDT and CDR2 YNNKEL (reference sequence). Trimming pared 0 bases from V and 7 bases from J, leaving 13 bases between. Here the CDR3 reads CASSQDWGLGQPQHF. CDR3 in DNA: TGTGCCAGCAGCCAAGATTGGGGGCTAGGACAGCCCCAGCATTTT.

The chain has TRBV6-5 and TRBJ1-6; 8 nucleotides match TRBD1. The CDR3 loop spans 15 amino acids. The V segment lost 6 bases and the J segment 10 bases; nucleotides outside the gene matches: 11. The germline gives CDR1 MNHEY, CDR2 SVGAGI. As DNA, the CDR3 is TGTGCCAGCAGGGCCCCTGGACAGGGTATGTCACCCCTCCACTTT. Amino acids: CASRAPGQGMSPLHF.

The chain employs TRBV4-1 and TRBJ1-1; 9 nucleotides align to TRBD1. Germline V gives CDR1 MGHRA, CDR2 YSYEKL. Unmatched junction bases numbered 1, after V lost 1 base and J lost 4 bases. This CDR3 comprises 14 residues. The CDR3 coding sequence is TGCGCCAGCAGCCAAGCGACAGGGGGCACTGAAGCTTTCTTT. Translated: CASSQATGGTEAFF.

The rearrangement joins TRBV11-2 to TRBJ2-3, with 7 bases matching TRBD1. Germline V gene lookup returns CDR1 SGHAT and CDR2 FQNNGV. The trim removed 4 bases at V and 0 bases at J, leaving 10 bases unmatched. CDR3 length: 17 amino acids. The CDR3 DNA follows: TGTGCCAGCAGCTCAGTTAAGGACAGGATCAGCACAGATACGCAGTATTTT. It is translated as CASSSVKDRISTDTQYF.

J is TRBJ1-1 and V is TRBV19; TRBD1 is a possible D gene (5 bases). V lost 6 bases and J lost 2, with 16 bases in between. The CDR3 loop spans 15 amino acids. The V gene's germline CDR1 is LNHDA and CDR2 SQIVND (reference sequence). The CDR3 DNA is TGTGCCAGTAGATCAGGAGACAGACCTAACACTGAAGCTTTCTTT. Translated, it gives CASRSGDRPNTEAFF. The variable domain in full, with the rest retrieved from reference TRBV19 and TRBJ1-1, is DGGITQSPKYLFRKEGQNVTLSCEQNLNHDAMYWYRQDPGQGLRLIYYSQIVNDFQKGDIAEGYSVSREKKESFPLTVTSAQKNPTAFYLCASRSGDRPNTEAFFGQGTRLTVV.

This clone was detected only once. This chain links TRBV27 with TRBJ2-7; D not resolved. The CDR3 loop spans 14 amino acids. Trimming took off 5 bases at V and 3 bases at J, with 14 bases between the two ends. CDR1 and CDR2 (germline): MNHEY, SMNVEV (reference sequence). The CDR3 spells CASSRSGYLYEQYF. As DNA, the CDR3 is TGTGCCAGCAGTCGGTCAGGTTACCTCTACGAGCAGTACTTC.

This chain uses TRBV19 with TRBJ1-6; TRBD1 matches 8 bases. The CDR3 totals 14 residues. V trimming: 5 bases; J trimming: 10 bases; junction bases outside the gene matches: 7. Germline V gene data show CDR1 as LNHDA and CDR2 as SQIVND (reference sequence). In DNA, the CDR3 is TGTGCCAGTAGTTACAGGGGGTACGACTCACCCCTCCACTTT. Amino acid sequence: CASSYRGYDSPLHF.

The gene calls are TRBV30 and TRBJ2-5; a weak D match, TRBD2 (6 bases). The germline CDR1 and CDR2 sequences are GTSNPN and SVGIG (reference sequence). This CDR3 is 13 amino acids long. With 7 bases removed from V and 4 bases from J, the gap between germline ends came to 16 bases. CDR3 coding DNA: TGTGCCTCCCTAAGCTGGGGGGTAGAGACCCAGTACTTC. This encodes CASLSWGVETQYF. The full variable domain, completed using reference TRBV30 and TRBJ2-5, is SQTIHQWPATLVQPVGSPLSLECTVEGTSNPNLYWYRQAAGRGLQLLFYSVGIGQISSEVPQNLSASRPQDRQFILSSKKLLLSDSGFYLCASLSWGVETQYFGPGTRLLVL.

The chain couples TRBV30 to TRBJ2-3; TRBD1 might be the D (6 bases). Germline-derived CDR1 and CDR2 are GTSNPN and SVGIG (reference sequence). The CDR3 has 14 amino acids. Between the trimmed V and J ends, which lost 5 bases and 1 base, there was a span of 13 bases. DNA for the CDR3: TGTGCCTGGGACCGGGACACCCGCACAGATACGCAGTATTTT. Translating it yields CAWDRDTRTDTQYF.

The CDR3 coding sequence is TGTGCCACCAGGGACAGGGGCAATCAGCCCCAGCATTTT. It translates to CATRDRGNQPQHF. The V and J genes are TRBV15 and TRBJ1-5; 8 nucleotides align to TRBD1. Germline trimming cut 6 bases from V and 2 bases from J; bases unmatched to any gene: 0. Germline V CDR1 and CDR2: LNHNV, YYDKDF (reference sequence). The CDR3 is 13 amino acids. Based on the CDR3 plus reference TRBV15 and TRBJ1-5, the full variable domain is DAMVIQNPRYQVTQFGKPVTLSCSQTLNHNVMYWYQQKSSQAPKLLFHYYDKDFNNEADTPDNFQSRRPNTSFCFLDIRSPGLGDTAMYLCATRDRGNQPQHFGDGTRLSIL.

This chain joins TRBV3-1 (or the pseudogene TRBV3-2) and TRBJ2-7, with D possibly being TRBD1 (7 bases). CDR3 length equals 13 residues. Trimming pared 2 bases from V and 7 bases from J, leaving 12 bases between. CDR1 is LGHDT and CDR2 is YNNKEL in the germline V gene (reference sequence). Here the CDR3 DNA reads TGTGCCAGCAGCCAAACCCAGGGGGGAGAGCAGTACTTC. Its translation is CASSQTQGGEQYF.

The CDR3 loop reads CASSVAGGGYNEQFF. CDR3 DNA sequence: TGTGCCAGCAGTGTAGCGGGGGGGGGCTACAATGAGCAGTTCTTC. This chain connects TRBV6-1 to TRBJ2-1, with 11 bases that match TRBD2. V lost 4 bases, J lost 3 bases, and 2 bases stayed unmatched. This CDR3 is 15 amino acids long. From germline, CDR1 is MNHNS and CDR2 SASEGT.

This chain uses TRBV2 with TRBJ1-1, with D tentatively TRBD1 (6 bases). CDR3 length equals 11 residues. V shed 10 bases and J shed 7 bases, with 13 bases lying between them. Germline CDR1 SNHLY, CDR2 FYNNEI. As DNA, the CDR3 is TGTGCCACCTCTCCGGACAGTGAAGCTTTCTTT. Amino acids: CATSPDSEAFF.